The clone carrying this T cell receptor beta chain was observed a few times. The source of the sample is a study of OX40 agonist ivuxolimab in advanced cancers. TCRdb's copy holds only in-frame clones and misses some; the assay was immunoSEQ multiplex PCR. This sample yields over 150,000 clones, of which around 94% are seen a single time; around 0.31% belongs to the top ten. V dropped 6 bases and J dropped 3; count of bases not matched to a gene: 10. The CDR3 is 15 residues long. Germline values: CDR1 MDHEN, CDR2 SYDVKM. The chain has TRBV28 and TRBJ1-2; 7 bases are a match to TRBD1. The specimen was CD4+ or CD8+ T cells sorted from blood, collected in a trial of the OX40 agonist ivuxolimab. The receptor's source is an adult with an advanced solid tumor such as melanoma, head and neck, liver or kidney cancer. The CDR3, as DNA: TGTGCCAGCAGCCGATTGACAGGGCCGGACTATGGCTACACCTTC. It translates to CASSRLTGPDYGYTF.